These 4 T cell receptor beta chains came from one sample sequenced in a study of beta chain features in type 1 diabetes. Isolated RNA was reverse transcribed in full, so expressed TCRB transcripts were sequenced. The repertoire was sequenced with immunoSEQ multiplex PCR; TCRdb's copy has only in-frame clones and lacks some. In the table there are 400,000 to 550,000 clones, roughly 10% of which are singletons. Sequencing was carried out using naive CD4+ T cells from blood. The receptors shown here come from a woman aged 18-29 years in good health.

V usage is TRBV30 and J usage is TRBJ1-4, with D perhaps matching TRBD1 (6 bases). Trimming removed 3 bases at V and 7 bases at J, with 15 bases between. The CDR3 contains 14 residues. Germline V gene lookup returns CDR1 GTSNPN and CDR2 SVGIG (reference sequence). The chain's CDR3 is CAWRTTGRGEKLFF. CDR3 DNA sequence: TGTGCCTGGAGGACCACAGGGAGGGGTGAAAAACTGTTTTTT.

The CDR3 spells CASSSFTNTGELFF. Written as DNA, the CDR3 is TGTGCCAGCAGTTCGTTCACGAACACCGGGGAGCTGTTTTTT. V is TRBV6-6 and J is TRBJ2-2; D ambiguous. The germline V gene encodes CDR1 MNHNY and CDR2 SVGAGI (reference sequence). V lost 4 bases and J lost 0, with 6 bases in between. The CDR3 extends over 14 amino acids.

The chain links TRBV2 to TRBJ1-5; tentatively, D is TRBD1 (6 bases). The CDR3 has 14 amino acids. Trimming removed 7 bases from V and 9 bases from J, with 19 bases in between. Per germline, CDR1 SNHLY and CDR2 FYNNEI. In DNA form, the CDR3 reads TGTGCCAGCACTAATCAGGGGCTGGGGCCGCCCCAGCATTTT. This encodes CASTNQGLGPPQHF.

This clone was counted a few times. CDR3 loop: CASSYAGQGGETQYF. DNA for the CDR3: TGTGCCAGCAGTTACGCCGGGCAGGGTGGGGAGACCCAGTACTTC. The chain has TRBV6-5 and TRBJ2-5; tentatively, D is TRBD1 (5 bases). With 2 bases removed from V and 5 bases from J, the gap between germline ends came to 15 bases. Germline V gene lookup returns CDR1 MNHEY and CDR2 SVGAGI. This CDR3 comprises 15 residues.